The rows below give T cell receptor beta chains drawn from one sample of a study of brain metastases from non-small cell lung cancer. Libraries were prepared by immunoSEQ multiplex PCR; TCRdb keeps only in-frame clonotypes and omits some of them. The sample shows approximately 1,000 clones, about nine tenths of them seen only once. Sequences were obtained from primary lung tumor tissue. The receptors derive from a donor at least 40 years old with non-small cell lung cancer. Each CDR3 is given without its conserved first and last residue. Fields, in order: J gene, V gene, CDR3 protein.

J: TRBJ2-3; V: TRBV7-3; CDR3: ASSLSLAGTSTDTQY
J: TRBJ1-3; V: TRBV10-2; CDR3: ASSEGGHSGNTIY
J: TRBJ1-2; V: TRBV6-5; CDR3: ASSYSGREGYGYT
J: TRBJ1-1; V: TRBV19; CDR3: ASSRDRVTEAF
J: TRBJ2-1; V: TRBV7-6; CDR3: ASSWGGLQASEQF
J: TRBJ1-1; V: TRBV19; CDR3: ASSITTTGFTEAF
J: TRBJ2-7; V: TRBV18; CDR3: ASSPRDRGNEQY
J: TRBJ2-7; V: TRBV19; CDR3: ASSIGDLSYEQY
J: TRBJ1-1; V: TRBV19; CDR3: ASSFDRANTEAF
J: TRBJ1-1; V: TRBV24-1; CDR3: ATSDLMSEAF
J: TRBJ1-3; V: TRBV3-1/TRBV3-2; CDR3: ASSLLTSGNTIY
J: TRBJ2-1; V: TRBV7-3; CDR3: ASSLGLPFDEQF
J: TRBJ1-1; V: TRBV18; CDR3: ASSPNAPDKAF
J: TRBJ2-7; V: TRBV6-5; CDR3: ASRTSGTYEQY
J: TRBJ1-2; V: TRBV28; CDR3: ASTGGDYGYT
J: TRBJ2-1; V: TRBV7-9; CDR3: ASSPLAGGSYNEQF
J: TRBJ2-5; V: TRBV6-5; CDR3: ASSYFVGGEKETQY
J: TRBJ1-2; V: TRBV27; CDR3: ASSSAGGENYGYT
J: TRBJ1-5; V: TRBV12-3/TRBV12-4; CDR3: ASSPQGGQPQH
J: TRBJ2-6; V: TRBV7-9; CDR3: ASSSGRDSGANVLT
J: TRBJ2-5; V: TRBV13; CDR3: ASSLRGTQKETQY
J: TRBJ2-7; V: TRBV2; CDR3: ASRHRITSYKQY
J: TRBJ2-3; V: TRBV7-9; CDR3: ASSLVIIGVSGDTQY
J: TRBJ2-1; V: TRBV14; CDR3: ASSQERIGVHEQF
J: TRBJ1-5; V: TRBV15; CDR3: ATSRGGRQDTQPQH